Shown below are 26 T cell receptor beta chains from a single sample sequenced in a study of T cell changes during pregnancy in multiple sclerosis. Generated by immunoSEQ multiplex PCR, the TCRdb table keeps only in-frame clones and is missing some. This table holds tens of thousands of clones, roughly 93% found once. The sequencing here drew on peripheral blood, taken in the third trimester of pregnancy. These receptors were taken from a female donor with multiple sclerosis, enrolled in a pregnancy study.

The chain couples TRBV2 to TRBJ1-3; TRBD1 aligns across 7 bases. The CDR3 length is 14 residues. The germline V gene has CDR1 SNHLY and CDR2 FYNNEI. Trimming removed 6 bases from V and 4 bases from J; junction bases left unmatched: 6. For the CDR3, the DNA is TGTGCCAGCAGCGAACAGGGGAGCGGAAACACCATATATTTT. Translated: CASSEQGSGNTIYF.

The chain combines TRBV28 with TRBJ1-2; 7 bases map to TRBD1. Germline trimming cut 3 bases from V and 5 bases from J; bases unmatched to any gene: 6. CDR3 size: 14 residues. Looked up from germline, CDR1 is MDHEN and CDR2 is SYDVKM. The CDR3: CASSFWDRIYGYTF. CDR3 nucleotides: TGTGCCAGCAGTTTTTGGGACAGAATTTATGGCTACACCTTC.

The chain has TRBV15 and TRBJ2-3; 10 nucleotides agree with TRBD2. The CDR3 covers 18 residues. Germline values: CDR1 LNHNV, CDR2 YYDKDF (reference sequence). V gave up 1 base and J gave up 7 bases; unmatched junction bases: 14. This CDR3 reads CATSRVLAGPPGRNTQYF. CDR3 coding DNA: TGTGCCACCAGCAGAGTACTAGCGGGGCCTCCGGGACGGAATACGCAGTATTTT.

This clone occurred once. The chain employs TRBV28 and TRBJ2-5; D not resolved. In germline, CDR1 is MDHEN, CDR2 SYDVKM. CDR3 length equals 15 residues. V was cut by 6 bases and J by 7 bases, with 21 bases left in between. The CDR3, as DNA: TGTGCCAGCAGCAAATTCCTGAATCCAGGTGGGACCCAGTACTTC. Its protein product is CASSKFLNPGGTQYF.

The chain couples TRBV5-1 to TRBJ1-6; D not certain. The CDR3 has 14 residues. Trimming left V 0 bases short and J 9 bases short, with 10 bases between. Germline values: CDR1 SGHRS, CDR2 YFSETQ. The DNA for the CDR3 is TGCGCCAGCAGCTTGGAACTTGGGAGTTCACCCCTCCACTTT. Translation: CASSLELGSSPLHF. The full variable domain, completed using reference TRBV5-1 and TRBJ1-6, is KAGVTQTPRYLIKTRGQQVTLSCSPISGHRSVSWYQQTPGQGLQFLFEYFSETQRNKGNFPGRFSGRQFSNSRSEMNVSTLELGDSALYLCASSLELGSSPLHFGNGTRLTVT.

The chain's CDR3 is CASSQGLAFPKLFF. CDR3 bases: TGCGCCAGCAGCCAGGGCCTCGCTTTCCCCAAACTGTTTTTT. This chain joins TRBV4-1 and TRBJ1-4; no reliable D call. V lost 3 bases and J lost 11, with 16 bases in between. The CDR3 covers 14 residues. Looked up from germline, CDR1 is MGHRA and CDR2 is YSYEKL.

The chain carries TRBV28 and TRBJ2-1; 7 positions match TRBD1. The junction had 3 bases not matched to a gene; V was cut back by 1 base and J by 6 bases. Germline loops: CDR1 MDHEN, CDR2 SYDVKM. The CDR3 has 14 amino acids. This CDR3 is CASSLLGGPNEQFF. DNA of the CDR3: TGTGCCAGCAGTTTATTAGGGGGCCCCAATGAGCAGTTCTTC.

CDR3 loop: CASRVFSGSDDGELFF. The DNA for the CDR3 is TGCGCCAGCAGGGTGTTTTCGGGATCGGATGACGGGGAGCTGTTTTTT. V usage is TRBV5-1 and J usage is TRBJ2-2; D is possibly TRBD2 (5 bases). CDR1 is SGHRS, CDR2 YFSETQ, per germline. CDR3 length: 16 residues. The germline V and J ends were trimmed by 5 bases and 7 bases, with 21 bases remaining between them.

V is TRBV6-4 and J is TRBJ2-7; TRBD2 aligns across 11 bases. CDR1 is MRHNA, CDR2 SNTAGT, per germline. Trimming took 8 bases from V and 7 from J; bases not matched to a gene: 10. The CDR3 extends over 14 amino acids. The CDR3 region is CASHRLAGLGEQYF. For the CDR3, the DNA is TGTGCCAGCCACCGACTAGCGGGGTTGGGTGAGCAGTACTTC.

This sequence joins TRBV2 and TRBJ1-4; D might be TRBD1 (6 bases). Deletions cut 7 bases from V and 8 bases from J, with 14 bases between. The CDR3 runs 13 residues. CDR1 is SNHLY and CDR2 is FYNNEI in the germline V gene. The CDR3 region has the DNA TGTGCCAGCACAGGGGTGCGGACGGAAAAACTGTTTTTT. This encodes CASTGVRTEKLFF.

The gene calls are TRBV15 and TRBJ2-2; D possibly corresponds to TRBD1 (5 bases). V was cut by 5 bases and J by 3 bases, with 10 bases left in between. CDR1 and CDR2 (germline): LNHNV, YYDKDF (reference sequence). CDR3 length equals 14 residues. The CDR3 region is CATSADRYTGELFF. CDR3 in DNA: TGTGCCACCAGCGCTGACAGATACACCGGGGAGCTGTTTTTT. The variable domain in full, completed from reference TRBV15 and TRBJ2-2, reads DAMVIQNPRYQVTQFGKPVTLSCSQTLNHNVMYWYQQKSSQAPKLLFHYYDKDFNNEADTPDNFQSRRPNTSFCFLDIRSPGLGDTAMYLCATSADRYTGELFFGEGSRLTVL.

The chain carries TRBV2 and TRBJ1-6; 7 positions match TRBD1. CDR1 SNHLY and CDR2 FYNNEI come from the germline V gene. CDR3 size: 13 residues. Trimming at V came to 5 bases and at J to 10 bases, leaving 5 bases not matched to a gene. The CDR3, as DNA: TGTGCCAGCAGTTACACAGGGGTGTCACCCCTCCACTTT. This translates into CASSYTGVSPLHF. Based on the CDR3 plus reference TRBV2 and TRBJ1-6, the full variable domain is EPEVTQTPSHQVTQMGQEVILRCVPISNHLYFYWYRQILGQKVEFLVSFYNNEISEKSEIFDDQFSVERPDGSNFTLKIRSTKLEDSAMYFCASSYTGVSPLHFGNGTRLTVT.

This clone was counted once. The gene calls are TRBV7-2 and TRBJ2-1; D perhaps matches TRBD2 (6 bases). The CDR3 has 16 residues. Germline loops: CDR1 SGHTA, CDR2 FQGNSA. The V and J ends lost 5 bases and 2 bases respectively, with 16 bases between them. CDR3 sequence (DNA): TGTGCCAGCAGCCCGCAATGGGGGGATCCCTACAATGAGCAGTTCTTC. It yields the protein CASSPQWGDPYNEQFF.

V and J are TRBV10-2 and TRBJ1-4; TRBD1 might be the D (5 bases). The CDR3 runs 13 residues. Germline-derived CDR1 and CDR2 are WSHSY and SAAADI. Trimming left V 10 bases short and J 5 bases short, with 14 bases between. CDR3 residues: CATAGLRNEKLFF. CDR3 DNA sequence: TGCGCCACCGCGGGACTGAGGAATGAAAAACTGTTTTTT.

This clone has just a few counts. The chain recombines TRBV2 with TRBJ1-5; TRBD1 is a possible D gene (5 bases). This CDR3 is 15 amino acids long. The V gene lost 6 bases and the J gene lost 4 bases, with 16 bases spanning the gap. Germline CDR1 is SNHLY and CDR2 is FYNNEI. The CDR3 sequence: CASRAYTQGNQPQHF. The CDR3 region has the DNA TGTGCCAGCAGAGCCTATACCCAGGGAAATCAGCCCCAGCATTTT.

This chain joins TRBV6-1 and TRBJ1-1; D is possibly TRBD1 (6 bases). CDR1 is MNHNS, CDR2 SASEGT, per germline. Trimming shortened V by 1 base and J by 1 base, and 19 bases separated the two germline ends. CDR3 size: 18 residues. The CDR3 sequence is CASSEGGGVGEPNTEAFF. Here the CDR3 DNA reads TGTGCCAGCAGTGAAGGGGGGGGCGTTGGGGAACCGAACACTGAAGCTTTCTTT.

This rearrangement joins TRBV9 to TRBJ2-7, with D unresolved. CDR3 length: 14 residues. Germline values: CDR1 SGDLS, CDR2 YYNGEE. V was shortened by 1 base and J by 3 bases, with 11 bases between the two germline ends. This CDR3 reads CASSVSSFNYEQYF. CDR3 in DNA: TGTGCCAGCAGCGTATCCAGTTTCAACTACGAGCAGTACTTC.

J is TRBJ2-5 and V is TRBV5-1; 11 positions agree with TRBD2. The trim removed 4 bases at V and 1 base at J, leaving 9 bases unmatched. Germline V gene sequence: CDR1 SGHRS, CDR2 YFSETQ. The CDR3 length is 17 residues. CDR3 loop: CASSRTPSGGPQETQYF. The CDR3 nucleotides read TGCGCCAGCAGCCGCACCCCTAGCGGGGGGCCCCAAGAGACCCAGTACTTC.

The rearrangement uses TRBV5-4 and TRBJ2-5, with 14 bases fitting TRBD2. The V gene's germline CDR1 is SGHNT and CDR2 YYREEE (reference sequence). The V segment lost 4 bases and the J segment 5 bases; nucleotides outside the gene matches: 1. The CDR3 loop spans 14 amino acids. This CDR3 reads CASSRLAGGETQYF. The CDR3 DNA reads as TGTGCCAGCAGCCGACTAGCGGGGGGGGAGACCCAGTACTTC.

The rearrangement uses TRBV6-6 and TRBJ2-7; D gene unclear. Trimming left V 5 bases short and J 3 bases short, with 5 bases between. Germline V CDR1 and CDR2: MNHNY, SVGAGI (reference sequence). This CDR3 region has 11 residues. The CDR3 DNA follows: TGTGCCAGCAGTCCCCTCTACGAGCAGTACTTC. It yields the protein CASSPLYEQYF.

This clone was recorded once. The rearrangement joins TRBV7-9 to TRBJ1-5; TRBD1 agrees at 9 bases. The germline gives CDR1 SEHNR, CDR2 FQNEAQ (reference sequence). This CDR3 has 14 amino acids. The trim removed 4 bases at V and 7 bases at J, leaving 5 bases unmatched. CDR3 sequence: CASSSTGGGQPQHF. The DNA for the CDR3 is TGTGCCAGCAGCTCCACAGGGGGCGGACAGCCCCAGCATTTT.

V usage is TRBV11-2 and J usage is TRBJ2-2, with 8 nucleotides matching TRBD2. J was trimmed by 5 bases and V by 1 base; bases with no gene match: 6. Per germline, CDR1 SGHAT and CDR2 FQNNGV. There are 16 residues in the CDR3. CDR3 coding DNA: TGTGCCAGCAGCTTAGGTCGGGGGGGCCGGACCGGGGAGCTGTTTTTT. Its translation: CASSLGRGGRTGELFF.

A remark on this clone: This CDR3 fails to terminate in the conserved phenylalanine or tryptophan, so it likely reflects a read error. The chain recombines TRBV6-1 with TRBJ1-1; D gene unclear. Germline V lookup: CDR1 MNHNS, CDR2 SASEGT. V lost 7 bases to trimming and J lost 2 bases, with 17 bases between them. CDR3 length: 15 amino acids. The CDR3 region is CASNDRGWGNTEAFS. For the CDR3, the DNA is TGTGCCAGCAATGATCGGGGATGGGGTAACACTGAAGCTTTCTCT.

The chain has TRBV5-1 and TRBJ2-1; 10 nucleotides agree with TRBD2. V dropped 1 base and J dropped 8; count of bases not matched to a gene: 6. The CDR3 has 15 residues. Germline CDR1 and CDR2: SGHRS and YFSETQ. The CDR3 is CASSLISGGAYEQFF. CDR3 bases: TGCGCCAGCAGCTTGATAAGCGGGGGGGCTTATGAGCAGTTCTTC. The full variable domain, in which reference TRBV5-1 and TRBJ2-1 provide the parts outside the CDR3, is KAGVTQTPRYLIKTRGQQVTLSCSPISGHRSVSWYQQTPGQGLQFLFEYFSETQRNKGNFPGRFSGRQFSNSRSEMNVSTLELGDSALYLCASSLISGGAYEQFFGPGTRLTVL.

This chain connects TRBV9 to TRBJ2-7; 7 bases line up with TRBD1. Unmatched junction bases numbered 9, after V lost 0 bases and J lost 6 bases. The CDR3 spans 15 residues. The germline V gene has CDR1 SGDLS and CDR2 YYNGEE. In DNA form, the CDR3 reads TGTGCCAGCAGCGTAGGTCAGACAGGGTTGGGCGAGCAGTACTTC. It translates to CASSVGQTGLGEQYF.

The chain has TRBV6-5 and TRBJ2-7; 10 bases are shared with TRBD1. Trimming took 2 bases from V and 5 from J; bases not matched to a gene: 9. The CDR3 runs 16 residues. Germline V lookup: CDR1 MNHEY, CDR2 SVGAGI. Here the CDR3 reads CASSYRTGTGAHEQYF. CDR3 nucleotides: TGTGCCAGCAGTTACCGAACCGGGACAGGGGCCCACGAGCAGTACTTC.